The entry that follows covers one TCR beta chain sequence. Its antigen is currently unknown. CDR1 is SGHNT, CDR2 YYREEE, per germline (reference sequence). This CDR3 has 15 residues. Trimming cost V 0 bases and J 5 bases, with 15 bases left between them. The sample is drawn from a study of OX40 agonist ivuxolimab in advanced cancers. Overall study findings and caveats: Some patients without response likewise showed low normalized clonal expansion.

Patients with autoimmune history or systemic immunosuppression were excluded. Baseline was the first blood sampling point, followed by cycle 4 day 1 and cycle 7 day 1. Sequencing used immunoSEQ multiplex PCR; TCRdb keeps in-frame clones, though not all of them. The table has over 80,000 clones, approximately 87% seen once; the top ten hold more than 0.7%. The chain recombines TRBV5-4 with TRBJ2-7; tentative D call: TRBD2 (6 bases). The sample here was CD4+ or CD8+ T cells sorted from blood, taken in a trial of the OX40 agonist ivuxolimab. This receptor was identified in an adult with an advanced solid tumor such as melanoma, head and neck, liver or kidney cancer. This chain's CDR3 is CASSLAGGLLHEQYF. In DNA form, the CDR3 reads TGTGCCAGCAGCTTGGCCGGGGGACTTCTCCACGAGCAGTACTTC.